A single sample gave rise to the 3 T cell receptor beta chains below, sequenced in a study of spatial heterogeneity in lung cancer. The time point was: sample taken at primary tumor resection. Researchers sequenced whole RNA taken from tumor, nontumor lung or frozen PBMC without sorting. Using its own MiXCR run on the 5' RACE reads, TCRdb lists one record per CDR3 protein. Here the sample spans roughly 82,000 distinct CDR3 sequences, around 13% being singletons. The sequencing here drew on PBMCs, taken at surgery. The receptor set was obtained from a male donor with early-stage non-small cell lung cancer.

The sample holds a few counts of this clonotype. The chain employs TRBV20-1 and TRBJ2-2, with TRBD1 as a possible D gene (6 bases). The V gene lost 3 bases and the J gene lost 2 bases, with 10 bases spanning the gap. CDR3 length: 14 residues. Germline V lookup: CDR1 DFQATT, CDR2 SNEGSKA (reference sequence). The CDR3 sequence is CSASKGGNTGELFF. The CDR3 nucleotides are TGCAGTGCTAGCAAAGGGGGAAACACCGGGGAGCTGTTTTTT.

This chain uses TRBV19 with TRBJ2-7; D is ambiguous. CDR1 is LNHDA, CDR2 SQIVND, per germline (reference sequence). V was clipped by 3 bases and J by 2 bases, with 14 bases between them. The length of the CDR3 is 15 residues. CDR3 in amino acids: CASSMGDSLTYEQYF. CDR3 DNA: TGTGCCAGTAGTATGGGTGACTCTCTTACCTACGAGCAGTACTTC.

This sequence joins TRBV29-1 and TRBJ2-2; D is uncertain. Germline CDR1 SQVTM, CDR2 ANQGSEA. V shed 1 base and J shed 4 bases, with 4 bases lying between them. CDR3 size: 12 residues. CDR3 in amino acids: CSVEGSTGELFF. Here the CDR3 DNA reads TGCAGCGTTGAAGGAAGCACCGGGGAGCTGTTTTTT.